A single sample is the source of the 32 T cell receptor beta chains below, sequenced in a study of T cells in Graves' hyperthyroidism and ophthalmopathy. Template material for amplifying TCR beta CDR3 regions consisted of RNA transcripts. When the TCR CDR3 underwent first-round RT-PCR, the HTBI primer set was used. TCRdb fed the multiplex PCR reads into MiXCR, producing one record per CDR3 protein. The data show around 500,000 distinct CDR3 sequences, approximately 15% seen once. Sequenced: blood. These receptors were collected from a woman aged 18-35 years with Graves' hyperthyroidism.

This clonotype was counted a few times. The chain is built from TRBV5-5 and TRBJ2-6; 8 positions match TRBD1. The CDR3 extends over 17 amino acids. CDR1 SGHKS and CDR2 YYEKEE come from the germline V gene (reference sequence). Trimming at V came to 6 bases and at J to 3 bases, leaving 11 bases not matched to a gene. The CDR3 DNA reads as TGTGCCAGCATCCTTAGGGACAGGCCGTTTGGGGCCAACGTCCTGACTTTC. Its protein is CASILRDRPFGANVLTF.

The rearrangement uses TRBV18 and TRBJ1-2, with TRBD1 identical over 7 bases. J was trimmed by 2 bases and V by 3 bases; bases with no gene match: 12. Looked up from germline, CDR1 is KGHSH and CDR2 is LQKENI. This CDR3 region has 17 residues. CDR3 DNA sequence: TGTGCCAGCTCACCTTTTTCTACAGGGGAGGGGAACTATGGCTACACCTTC. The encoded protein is CASSPFSTGEGNYGYTF.

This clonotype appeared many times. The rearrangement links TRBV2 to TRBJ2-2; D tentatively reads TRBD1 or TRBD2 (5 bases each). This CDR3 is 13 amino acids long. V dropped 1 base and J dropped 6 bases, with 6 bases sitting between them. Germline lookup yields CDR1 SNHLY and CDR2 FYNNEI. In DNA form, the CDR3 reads TGTGCCAGCAGTGAAGGGGACCCCGGGGAGCTGTTTTTT. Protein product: CASSEGDPGELFF.

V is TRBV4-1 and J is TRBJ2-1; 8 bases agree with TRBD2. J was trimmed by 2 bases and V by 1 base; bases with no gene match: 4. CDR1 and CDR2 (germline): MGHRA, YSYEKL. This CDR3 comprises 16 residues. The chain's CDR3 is CASSQVDGRAYNEQFF. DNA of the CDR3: TGCGCCAGCAGCCAAGTCGACGGGAGGGCCTACAATGAGCAGTTCTTC.

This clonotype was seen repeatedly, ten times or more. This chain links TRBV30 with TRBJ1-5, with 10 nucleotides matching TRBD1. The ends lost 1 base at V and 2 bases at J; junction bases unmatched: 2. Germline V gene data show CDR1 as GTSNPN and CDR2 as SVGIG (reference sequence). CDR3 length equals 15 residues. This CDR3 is CAWSATGGGNQPQHF. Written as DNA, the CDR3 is TGTGCCTGGAGTGCGACAGGGGGCGGCAATCAGCCCCAGCATTTT. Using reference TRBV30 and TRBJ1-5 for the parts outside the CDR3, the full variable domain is SQTIHQWPATLVQPVGSPLSLECTVEGTSNPNLYWYRQAAGRGLQLLFYSVGIGQISSEVPQNLSASRPQDRQFILSSKKLLLSDSGFYLCAWSATGGGNQPQHFGDGTRLSIL.

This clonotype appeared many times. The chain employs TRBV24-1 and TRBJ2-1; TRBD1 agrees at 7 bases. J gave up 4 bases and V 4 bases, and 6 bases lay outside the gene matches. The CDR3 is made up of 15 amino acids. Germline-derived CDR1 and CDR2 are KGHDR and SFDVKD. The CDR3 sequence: CATSDKDRRYNEQFF. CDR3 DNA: TGTGCCACCAGTGACAAGGACAGGAGATACAATGAGCAGTTCTTC.

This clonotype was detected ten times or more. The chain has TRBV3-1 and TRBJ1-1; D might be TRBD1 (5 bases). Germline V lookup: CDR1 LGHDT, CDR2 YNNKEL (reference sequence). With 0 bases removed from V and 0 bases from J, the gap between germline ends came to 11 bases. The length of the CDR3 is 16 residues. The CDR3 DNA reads TGTGCCAGCAGCCAAGATAACTGGGGGTTGAACACTGAAGCTTTCTTT. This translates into CASSQDNWGLNTEAFF. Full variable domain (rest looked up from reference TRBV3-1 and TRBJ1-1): DTAVSQTPKYLVTQMGNDKSIKCEQNLGHDTMYWYKQDSKKFLKIMFSYNNKELIINETVPNRFSPKSPDKAHLNLHINSLELGDSAVYFCASSQDNWGLNTEAFFGQGTRLTVV.

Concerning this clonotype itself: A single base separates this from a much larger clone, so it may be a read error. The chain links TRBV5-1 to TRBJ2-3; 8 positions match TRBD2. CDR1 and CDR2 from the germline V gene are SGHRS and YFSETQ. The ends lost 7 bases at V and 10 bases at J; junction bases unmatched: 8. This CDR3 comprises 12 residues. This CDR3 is CASGIGGDAQYF. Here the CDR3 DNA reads TGCGCCAGCGGCATCGGGGGGGATGCGCAGTATTTT.

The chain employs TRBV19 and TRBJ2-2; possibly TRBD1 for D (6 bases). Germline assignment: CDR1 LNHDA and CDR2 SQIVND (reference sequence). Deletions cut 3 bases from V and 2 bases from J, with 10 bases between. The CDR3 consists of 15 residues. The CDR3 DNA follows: TGTGCCAGTAGTATTTCAGGGGTCAACACCGGGGAGCTGTTTTTT. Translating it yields CASSISGVNTGELFF.

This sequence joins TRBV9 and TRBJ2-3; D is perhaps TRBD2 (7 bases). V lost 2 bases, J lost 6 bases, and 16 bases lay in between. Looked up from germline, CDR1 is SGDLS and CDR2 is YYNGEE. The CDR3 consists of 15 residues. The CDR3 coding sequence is TGTGCCAGCAGCGTTGGGGGGGGCCGATTTGATACGCAGTATTTT. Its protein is CASSVGGGRFDTQYF.

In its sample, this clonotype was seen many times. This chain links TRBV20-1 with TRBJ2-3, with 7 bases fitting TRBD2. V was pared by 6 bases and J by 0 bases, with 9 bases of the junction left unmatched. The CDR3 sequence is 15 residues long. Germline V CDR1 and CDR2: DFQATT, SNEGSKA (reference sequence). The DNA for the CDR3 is TGCAGTGCCCGCCACCTAGCGGCTAGCACAGATACGCAGTATTTT. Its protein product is CSARHLAASTDTQYF.

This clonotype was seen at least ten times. The CDR3 protein is CSLKGRNYGYTF. CDR3 in DNA: TGCAGCTTGAAGGGGCGGAACTATGGCTACACCTTC. The gene calls are TRBV29-1 and TRBJ1-2; D possibly corresponds to TRBD1 (5 bases). CDR1 and CDR2 from the germline V gene are SQVTM and ANQGSEA. Trimming took off 8 bases at V and 2 bases at J, with 12 bases between the two ends. The CDR3 totals 12 residues.

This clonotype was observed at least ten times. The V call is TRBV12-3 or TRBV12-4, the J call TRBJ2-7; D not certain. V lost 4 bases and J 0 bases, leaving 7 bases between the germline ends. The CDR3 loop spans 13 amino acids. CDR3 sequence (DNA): TGTGCCAGCAGTTCTGGAAGCTCCTACGAGCAGTACGTC. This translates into CASSSGSSYEQYV.

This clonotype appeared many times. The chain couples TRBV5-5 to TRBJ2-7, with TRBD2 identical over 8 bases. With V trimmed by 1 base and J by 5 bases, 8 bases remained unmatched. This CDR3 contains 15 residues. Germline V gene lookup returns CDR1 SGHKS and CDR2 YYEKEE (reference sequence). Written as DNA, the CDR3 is TGTGCCAGCAGCTTGCCCGCGGGAGGCGTAGACGAGCAGTACGTC. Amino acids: CASSLPAGGVDEQYV.

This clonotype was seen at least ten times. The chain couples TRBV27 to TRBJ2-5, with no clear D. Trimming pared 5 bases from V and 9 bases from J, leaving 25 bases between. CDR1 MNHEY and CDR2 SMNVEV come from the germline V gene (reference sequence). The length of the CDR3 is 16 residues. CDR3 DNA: TGTGCCAGCAGTCGAAGTAGACCCCTCTTGGTATTGGCCCAGTACTTC. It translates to CASSRSRPLLVLAQYF.

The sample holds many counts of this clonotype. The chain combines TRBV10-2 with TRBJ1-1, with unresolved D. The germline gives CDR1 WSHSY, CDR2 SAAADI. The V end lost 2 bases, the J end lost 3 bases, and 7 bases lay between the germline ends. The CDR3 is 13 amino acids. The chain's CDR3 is CASSENGDTEAFF. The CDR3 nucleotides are TGCGCCAGCAGTGAGAACGGAGACACTGAAGCTTTCTTT.

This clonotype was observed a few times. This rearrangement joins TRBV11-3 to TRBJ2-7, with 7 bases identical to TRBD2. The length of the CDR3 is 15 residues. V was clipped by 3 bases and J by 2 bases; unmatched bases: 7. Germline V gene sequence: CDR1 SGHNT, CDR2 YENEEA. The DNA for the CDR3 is TGTGCCAGCAGCTTGCATCGGGAGGCCCCCTACGAGCAGTACTTC. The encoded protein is CASSLHREAPYEQYF.

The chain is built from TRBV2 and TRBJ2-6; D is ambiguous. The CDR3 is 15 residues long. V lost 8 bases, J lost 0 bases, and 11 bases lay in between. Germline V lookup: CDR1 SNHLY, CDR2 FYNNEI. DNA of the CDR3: TGTGCCAGCGCGAAGGCCCACTCTGGGGCCAACGTCCTGACTTTC. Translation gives CASAKAHSGANVLTF. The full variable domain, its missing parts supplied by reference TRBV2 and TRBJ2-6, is EPEVTQTPSHQVTQMGQEVILRCVPISNHLYFYWYRQILGQKVEFLVSFYNNEISEKSEIFDDQFSVERPDGSNFTLKIRSTKLEDSAMYFCASAKAHSGANVLTFGAGSRLTVL.

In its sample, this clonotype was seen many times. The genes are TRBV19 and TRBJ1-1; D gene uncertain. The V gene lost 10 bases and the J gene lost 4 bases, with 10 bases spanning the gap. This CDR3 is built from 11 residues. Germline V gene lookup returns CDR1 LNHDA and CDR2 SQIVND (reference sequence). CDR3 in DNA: TGTGCCACCAACTTAGGCACTGAAGCTTTCTTT. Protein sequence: CATNLGTEAFF.

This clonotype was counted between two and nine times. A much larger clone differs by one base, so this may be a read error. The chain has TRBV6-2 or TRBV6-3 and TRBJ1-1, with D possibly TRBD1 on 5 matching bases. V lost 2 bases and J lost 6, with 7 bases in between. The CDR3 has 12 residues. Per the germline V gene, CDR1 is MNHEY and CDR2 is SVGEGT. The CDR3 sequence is CASSYGGAEAFF. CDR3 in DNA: TGTGCCAGCAGTTACGGGGGGGCTGAAGCTTTCTTT.

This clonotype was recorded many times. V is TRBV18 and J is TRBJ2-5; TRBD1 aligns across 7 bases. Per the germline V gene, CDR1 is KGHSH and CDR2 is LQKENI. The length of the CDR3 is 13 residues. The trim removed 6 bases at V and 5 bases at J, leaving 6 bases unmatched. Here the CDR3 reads CASSQRDSETQYF. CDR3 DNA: TGTGCCAGCTCTCAACGGGACAGCGAGACCCAGTACTTC.

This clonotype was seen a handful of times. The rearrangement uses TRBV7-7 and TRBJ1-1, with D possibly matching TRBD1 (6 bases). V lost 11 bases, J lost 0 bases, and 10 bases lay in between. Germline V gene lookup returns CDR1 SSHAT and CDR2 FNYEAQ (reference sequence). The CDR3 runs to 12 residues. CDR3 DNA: TGTGCCGGGGGGGCGGTGAACACTGAAGCTTTCTTT. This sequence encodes CAGGAVNTEAFF.

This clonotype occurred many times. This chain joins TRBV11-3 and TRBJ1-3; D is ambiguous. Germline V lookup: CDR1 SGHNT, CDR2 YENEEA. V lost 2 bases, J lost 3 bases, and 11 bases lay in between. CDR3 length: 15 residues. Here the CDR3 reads CASSLLVGYGNTIYF. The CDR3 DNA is TGTGCCAGCAGCTTACTTGTTGGGTATGGAAACACCATATATTTT. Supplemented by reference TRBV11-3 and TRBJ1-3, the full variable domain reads EAGVVQSPRYKIIEKKQPVAFWCNPISGHNTLYWYLQNLGQGPELLIRYENEEAVDDSQLPKDRFSAERLKGVDSTLKIQPAELGDSAVYLCASSLLVGYGNTIYFGEGSWLTVV.

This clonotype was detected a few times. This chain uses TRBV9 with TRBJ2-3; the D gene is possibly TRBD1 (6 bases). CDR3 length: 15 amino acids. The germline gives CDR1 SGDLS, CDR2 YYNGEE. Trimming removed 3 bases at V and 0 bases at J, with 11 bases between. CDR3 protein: CASSAGTTSTDTQYF. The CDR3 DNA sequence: TGTGCCAGCAGCGCCGGGACAACTAGCACAGATACGCAGTATTTT.

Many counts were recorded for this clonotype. DNA of the CDR3: TGTGCCAGCAGTTTTAGTGGGAGGGGTGAGCAGTACGTC. Translation gives CASSFSGRGEQYV. This chain links TRBV27 with TRBJ2-7; TRBD2 agrees at 7 bases. This CDR3 region has 13 residues. Per the germline V gene, CDR1 is MNHEY and CDR2 is SMNVEV (reference sequence). V lost 3 bases and J lost 7; bases outside the gene matches: 6.

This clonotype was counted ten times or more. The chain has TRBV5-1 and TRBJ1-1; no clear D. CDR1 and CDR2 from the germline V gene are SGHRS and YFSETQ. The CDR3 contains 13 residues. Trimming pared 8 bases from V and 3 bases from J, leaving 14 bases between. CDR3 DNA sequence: TGCGCCAGACTTAGATACTGGGACACTGAAGCTTTCTTT. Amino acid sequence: CARLRYWDTEAFF.

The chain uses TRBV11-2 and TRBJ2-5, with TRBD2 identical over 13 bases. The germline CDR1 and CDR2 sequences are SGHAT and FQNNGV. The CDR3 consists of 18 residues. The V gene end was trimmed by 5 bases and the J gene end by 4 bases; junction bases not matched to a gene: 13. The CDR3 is CASSPRKGLAGDGETQYF. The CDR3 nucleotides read TGTGCCAGCAGCCCCAGAAAAGGACTAGCGGGGGACGGAGAGACCCAGTACTTC.

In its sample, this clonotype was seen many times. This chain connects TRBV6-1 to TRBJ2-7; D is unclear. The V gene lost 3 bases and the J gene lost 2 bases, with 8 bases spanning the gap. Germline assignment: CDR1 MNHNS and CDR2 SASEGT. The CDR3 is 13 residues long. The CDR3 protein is CASSEVSPYEQYV. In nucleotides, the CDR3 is TGTGCCAGCAGTGAGGTTAGTCCCTACGAGCAGTACGTC.

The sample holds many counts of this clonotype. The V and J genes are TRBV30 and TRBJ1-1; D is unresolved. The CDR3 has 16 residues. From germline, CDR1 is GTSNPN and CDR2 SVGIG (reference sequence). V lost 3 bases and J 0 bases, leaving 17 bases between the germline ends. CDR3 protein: CAWSRADEVVNTEAFF. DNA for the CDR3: TGTGCCTGGAGCCGAGCGGACGAGGTAGTGAACACTGAAGCTTTCTTT.

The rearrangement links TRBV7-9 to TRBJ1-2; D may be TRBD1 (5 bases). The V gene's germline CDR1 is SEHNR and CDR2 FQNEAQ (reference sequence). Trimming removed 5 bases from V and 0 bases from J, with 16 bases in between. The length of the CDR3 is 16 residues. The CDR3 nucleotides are TGTGCCAGCAGCCCGGGGGGTGGTCGAGCTAACTATGGCTACACCTTC. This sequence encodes CASSPGGGRANYGYTF.

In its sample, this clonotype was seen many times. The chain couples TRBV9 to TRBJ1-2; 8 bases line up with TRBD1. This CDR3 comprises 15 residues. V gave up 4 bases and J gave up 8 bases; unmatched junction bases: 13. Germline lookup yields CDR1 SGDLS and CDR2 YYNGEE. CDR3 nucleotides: TGTGCCAGCAGCCCTTGGCAGGACAGGGTGGCCGGCTACACCTTC. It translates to CASSPWQDRVAGYTF.

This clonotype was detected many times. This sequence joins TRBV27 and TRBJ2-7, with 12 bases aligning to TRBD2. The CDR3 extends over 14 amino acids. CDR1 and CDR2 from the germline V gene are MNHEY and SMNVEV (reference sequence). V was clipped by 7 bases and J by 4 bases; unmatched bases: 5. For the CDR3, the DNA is TGTGCCAGCACTCTGACTAGCGGGAGTTACGAGCAGTACTTC. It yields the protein CASTLTSGSYEQYF.